This T cell receptor beta chain is from a study of blood T cell repertoires in COVID-19. Study background: Collection of acute and convalescent COVID-19 samples took place in the United States, Italy and Spain.

This study enrolled people aged 18 to 89 from 24 US geographic areas. Cohort placement rested on clinical history that participants reported themselves. Per the original methods: Nucleated cell number was recorded as an estimate derived from reference gene primer amplification. Generated by immunoSEQ multiplex PCR, the TCRdb table keeps only in-frame clones and is missing some. Clonal size and the V and J genes are those of that table, whereas D and trimming came from the DNA. The table lists 200,000 or so clones, about 85% of them singletons. This clone was seen only once. The sequenced material came from PBMCs or T cells enriched from blood (not recorded which). This TCR derives from a man aged 25-45 years who had recovered from COVID-19.

DNA for the CDR3: TGTGCCAGCAGCTTAGGACAGCCAGACAATTCACCCCTCCACTTT. Translation gives CASSLGQPDNSPLHF. The chain combines TRBV7-8 with TRBJ1-6, with D possibly TRBD1 on 5 matching bases. Germline V gives CDR1 SGHVS, CDR2 FQNEAQ. Trimming stripped 1 base from V and 7 bases from J, with 11 bases between. The CDR3 runs 15 residues. The entire variable domain, with the rest obtained from reference TRBV7-8 and TRBJ1-6, is as follows: GAGVSQSPRYKVAKRGQDVALRCDPISGHVSLFWYQQALGQGPEFLTYFQNEAQLDKSGLPSDRFFAERPEGSVSTLKIQRTQQEDSAVYLCASSLGQPDNSPLHFGNGTRLTVT.